Listed below are T cell receptor beta chains from one sample, sequenced in a study of beta chain features in type 1 diabetes. Some clones are missing from TCRdb's copy, which holds only in-frame ones; the method was immunoSEQ multiplex PCR. The table has some 700,000 clones, about an eighth seen once. Material: naive CD4+ T cells from blood. These receptors all come from a young man with type 1 diabetes. Each CDR3 is given without its conserved first and last residue. The order of the fields is J gene, V gene, CDR3 protein.

>TRBJ1-1|TRBV2
ASTPLGGDNTEAF
>TRBJ1-2|TRBV30
AWSASGAGGSYGYT
>TRBJ1-1|TRBV5-4
ASSLGGTGNTEAF
>TRBJ2-4|TRBV5-1
ASSFGDSLNIQY
>TRBJ2-3|TRBV21-1
ASSMSRVKLTDTQY
>TRBJ1-1|TRBV20-1
SAPTDTEAF
>TRBJ1-1|TRBV27
ASRMGDHRALNTEAF
>TRBJ1-4|TRBV19
ASSMYSTNEKLF
>TRBJ1-2|TRBV9
ASSAQGTYGYT
>TRBJ1-4|TRBV14
ASSQGGVGEKLF
>TRBJ2-7|TRBV6-1
ASSPTGFSYEQY
>TRBJ1-3|TRBV5-1
ASSPTGISGNTIY
>TRBJ1-2|TRBV18
ASSPGNYGYT
>TRBJ2-7|TRBV7-7
ASSRGQGAGYEQY
>TRBJ2-5|TRBV6-5
ASRDGETQY
>TRBJ2-4|TRBV28
ASSSIRDGIQY
>TRBJ2-1|TRBV11-3
ASSPRRGRDNEQF
>TRBJ1-4|TRBV4-1
ASSQLGGSSDEKLF
>TRBJ1-1|TRBV28
ASSSPGENTEAF
>TRBJ1-1|TRBV10-3
ATNQQGVAF
>TRBJ2-3|TRBV25-1
ASSKGGTDTQY
>TRBJ2-3|TRBV30
ATIPRGTDTQY
>TRBJ2-2|TRBV29-1
SVVNTGELF
>TRBJ1-4|TRBV30
AWSQGADSNEKLF
>TRBJ2-2|TRBV30
AWSVQRFTAGELF
>TRBJ2-5|TRBV6-1
ASSAWTSGGSQETQY
>TRBJ2-7|TRBV5-1
ASSLGTSVEQY
>TRBJ1-1|TRBV5-1
ASSLTVQPREAF
>TRBJ2-7|TRBV19
ASSPGNSYEQY
>TRBJ1-1|TRBV5-1
ASTLGEDLNTEAF
>TRBJ1-1|TRBV25-1
ASSDSRTVPVGRTEAF
>TRBJ2-2|TRBV29-1
SAAGGANTGELF
>TRBJ1-2|TRBV6-5
ASSYGQATGYT
>TRBJ1-2|TRBV30
AWNPGQGDGYT
>TRBJ1-1|TRBV7-9
ASSQSTEAF
>TRBJ2-7|TRBV20-1
SEGRHYEQY
>TRBJ1-5|TRBV18
ASSGTEYSNQPQH
>TRBJ2-1|TRBV9
ASSLLASSYNEQF
>TRBJ2-3|TRBV5-4
ASRTTMTDTQY
>TRBJ1-6|TRBV7-9
ASSPGLPLH
>TRBJ1-3|TRBV7-2
ASSLVEGTIY
>TRBJ1-6|TRBV6-6
ASTQGQGNSPLH
>TRBJ1-2|TRBV11-3
ASSLGSYYGYT
>TRBJ1-2|TRBV28
ASSFAGSNYGYT
>TRBJ2-1|TRBV19
ASSMRLGLRDEQF
>TRBJ1-1|TRBV30
AWRSRVLVTEAF
>TRBJ2-5|TRBV10-2
ASSEWAASGGPGETQY
>TRBJ1-5|TRBV6-1
ASSAQTAADQPQH
>TRBJ2-3|TRBV18
ASSPPYVTDTQY
>TRBJ1-6|TRBV27
ASRAPSAGNSPLH
>TRBJ1-4|TRBV28
ASSSHEATNEKLF
>TRBJ1-4|TRBV14
ASSPGPFSLF
>TRBJ2-7|TRBV7-9
ASSLALASLAHEQY